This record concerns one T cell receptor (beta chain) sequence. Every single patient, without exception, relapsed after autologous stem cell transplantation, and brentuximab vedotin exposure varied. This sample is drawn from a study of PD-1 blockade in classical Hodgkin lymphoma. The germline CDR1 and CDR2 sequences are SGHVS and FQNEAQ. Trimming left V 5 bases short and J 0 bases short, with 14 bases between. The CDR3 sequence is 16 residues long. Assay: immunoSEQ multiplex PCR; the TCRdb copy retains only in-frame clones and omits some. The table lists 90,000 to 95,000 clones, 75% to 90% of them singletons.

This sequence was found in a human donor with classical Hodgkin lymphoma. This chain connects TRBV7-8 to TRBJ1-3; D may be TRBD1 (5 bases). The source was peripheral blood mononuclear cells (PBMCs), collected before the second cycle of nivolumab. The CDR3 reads CASSPGRLSSGNTIYF. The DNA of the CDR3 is TGTGCCAGCAGCCCGGGACGTTTGAGCTCTGGAAACACCATATATTTT.